Following are 9 T cell receptor beta chains from one sample sequenced in a study of T cell repertoires in ileal Crohn's disease. Measured with immunoSEQ multiplex PCR; TCRdb has only the in-frame clones, and not every one. The sample contains about 7,900 clones, around three quarters of which appear only once. The sample consisted of ileal tissue. The receptors derive from an adult with Crohn's disease.

The chain couples TRBV18 to TRBJ2-7; 7 positions agree with TRBD2. The CDR3 length is 16 residues. The junction had 11 bases not matched to a gene; V was cut back by 6 bases and J by 0 bases. Germline V CDR1 and CDR2: KGHSH, LQKENI. The CDR3: CASSHRLASGSYEQYF. Here the CDR3 DNA reads TGTGCCAGCTCCCATCGACTGGCTAGCGGCTCCTACGAGCAGTACTTC. Variable domain in full (rest from reference TRBV18 and TRBJ2-7): NAGVMQNPRHLVRRRGQEARLRCSPMKGHSHVYWYRQLPEEGLKFMVYLQKENIIDESGMPKERFSAEFPKEGPSILRIQQVVRGDSAAYFCASSHRLASGSYEQYFGPGTRLTVT.

Only a few counts were recorded for this clone. V and J are TRBV15 and TRBJ1-6; 7 nucleotides agree with TRBD1. V was pared by 0 bases and J by 6 bases, with 2 bases of the junction left unmatched. The CDR3 length is 15 residues. Looked up from germline, CDR1 is LNHNV and CDR2 is YYDKDF (reference sequence). The CDR3 spells CATSRDRDSNSPLHF. DNA of the CDR3: TGTGCCACCAGCAGAGACAGGGACAGTAATTCACCCCTCCACTTT.

This clone occurred once. V usage is TRBV19 and J usage is TRBJ2-7; unclear D gene. The CDR3 has 14 residues. CDR1 and CDR2 from the germline V gene are LNHDA and SQIVND (reference sequence). V shed 4 bases and J shed 3 bases, with 13 bases lying between them. CDR3 residues: CASSTASGNYEQYF. The DNA of the CDR3 is TGTGCCAGTAGTACAGCGTCCGGAAACTACGAGCAGTACTTC. Filled out from reference TRBV19 and TRBJ2-7, the complete variable domain reads DGGITQSPKYLFRKEGQNVTLSCEQNLNHDAMYWYRQDPGQGLRLIYYSQIVNDFQKGDIAEGYSVSREKKESFPLTVTSAQKNPTAFYLCASSTASGNYEQYFGPGTRLTVT.

This clone was detected only a few times. J is TRBJ1-2 and V is TRBV6-1, with 10 positions matching TRBD1. Trimming cost V 2 bases and J 7 bases; bases outside gene matches: 10. Germline V gene lookup returns CDR1 MNHNS and CDR2 SASEGT. The CDR3 is 16 amino acids. The CDR3 DNA follows: TGTGCCAGCAGTGAACGGTCTAGACAGGGGGCGGCTGGCTACACCTTC. Its translation is CASSERSRQGAAGYTF.

This chain joins TRBV6-1 and TRBJ1-4; perhaps TRBD1 as D (6 bases). Germline V lookup: CDR1 MNHNS, CDR2 SASEGT. This CDR3 has 14 residues. V gave up 2 bases and J gave up 15 bases, with 19 bases separating them. The chain's CDR3 is CASSERQRGGTMFF. The DNA of the CDR3 is TGTGCCAGCAGTGAAAGACAGAGAGGGGGGACTATGTTTTTT.

A note on this clone: Other DNA variants within this sample encode the same CDR3. CDR3 region: CASSIGGQGANVLTF. In DNA, the CDR3 is TGTGCCAGTAGTATCGGTGGGCAGGGGGCCAACGTCCTGACTTTC. The chain combines TRBV19 with TRBJ2-6, with no clear D. CDR3 length: 15 amino acids. Germline V gene sequence: CDR1 LNHDA, CDR2 SQIVND (reference sequence). Trimming shortened V by 3 bases and J by 4 bases, and 10 bases separated the two germline ends.

J is TRBJ2-1 and V is TRBV11-3, with TRBD2 identical over 7 bases. J lost 9 bases, V lost 5 bases, and 7 bases had no gene match. This CDR3 has 13 amino acids. The germline V gene encodes CDR1 SGHNT and CDR2 YENEEA. CDR3 DNA: TGTGCCAGCAGCGGGGACTACCGGGGTGAGCAGTTCTTC. As protein: CASSGDYRGEQFF.

The CDR3 coding sequence is TGTGCCAGCAGCTTGGGGACAAGAGGTGGTCTGAGCGGCTACACCTTC. Residues: CASSLGTRGGLSGYTF. The chain uses TRBV7-8 and TRBJ1-2, with D possibly matching TRBD1 (6 bases). V lost 3 bases and J lost 8, with 22 bases in between. Germline loops: CDR1 SGHVS, CDR2 FQNEAQ. CDR3 length: 16 amino acids.

The chain carries TRBV4-1 and TRBJ1-5; D not resolved. The CDR3 totals 18 residues. The germline V gene has CDR1 MGHRA and CDR2 YSYEKL. Trimming removed 0 bases from V and 0 bases from J, with 15 bases in between. CDR3 protein: CASSQDLTASYSNQPQHF. For the CDR3, the DNA is TGCGCCAGCAGCCAAGATCTAACAGCCAGTTATAGCAATCAGCCCCAGCATTTT.